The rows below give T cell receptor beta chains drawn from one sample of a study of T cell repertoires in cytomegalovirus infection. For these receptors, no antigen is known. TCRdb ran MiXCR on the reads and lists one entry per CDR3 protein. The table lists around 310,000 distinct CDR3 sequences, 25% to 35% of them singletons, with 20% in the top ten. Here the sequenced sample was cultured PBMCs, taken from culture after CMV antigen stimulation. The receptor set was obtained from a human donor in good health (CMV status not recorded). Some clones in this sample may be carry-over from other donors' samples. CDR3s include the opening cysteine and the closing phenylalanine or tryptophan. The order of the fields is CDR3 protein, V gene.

cdr3_aa: CASSLAGGANYEQYF
v_call: TRBV11-2

cdr3_aa: CASSFGTERGEQFF
v_call: TRBV5-4

cdr3_aa: CASSPPRTGAGELFF
v_call: TRBV12-3/TRBV12-4

cdr3_aa: CASGGGSYGYTF
v_call: TRBV6-5

cdr3_aa: CASSLAGVSETQYF
v_call: TRBV7-6

cdr3_aa: CASRLAGSYNEQFF
v_call: TRBV12-3/TRBV12-4

cdr3_aa: CASRGTVSNQPQHF
v_call: TRBV27

cdr3_aa: CASSSGTSGRGDEQFF
v_call: TRBV5-4

cdr3_aa: CASSSSGSGGLQYQETQYF
v_call: TRBV19

cdr3_aa: CASSLGQGNNQPQHF
v_call: TRBV28

cdr3_aa: CASSLGATGGAQETQYF
v_call: TRBV11-2

cdr3_aa: CASSLVGRVAEKLFF
v_call: TRBV7-6

cdr3_aa: CASSLAGLAGGNEQFF
v_call: TRBV11-2

cdr3_aa: CASSIRVNRGGYNEQFF
v_call: TRBV19

cdr3_aa: CASSQFQGSDSPLHF
v_call: TRBV7-2

cdr3_aa: CASSYVQSMNTEAFF
v_call: TRBV6-6

cdr3_aa: CASSLPNRGSNQPQHF
v_call: TRBV7-8

cdr3_aa: CASSIHRDRGYTF
v_call: TRBV19

cdr3_aa: CASSQGRDNQPQHF
v_call: TRBV3-1

cdr3_aa: CASSHLRYTNTEAFF
v_call: TRBV4-1

cdr3_aa: CASSKGTAGSNQPQHF
v_call: TRBV7-9

cdr3_aa: CASSLLTGMAGGYEQYF
v_call: TRBV18

cdr3_aa: CASRGTAGQPQHF
v_call: TRBV7-9

cdr3_aa: CASSDRGQRGYGYTF
v_call: TRBV28

cdr3_aa: CASRAGTESTDTQYF
v_call: TRBV5-4

cdr3_aa: CASIPGRGSSGSNYGYTF
v_call: TRBV12-3/TRBV12-4

cdr3_aa: CASSVRGNTEAFF
v_call: TRBV7-9

cdr3_aa: CASSLGPTEKLFF
v_call: TRBV7-8

cdr3_aa: CASSLGGPDDGYTF
v_call: TRBV6-1

cdr3_aa: CASAQTGVTEAFF
v_call: TRBV12-5

cdr3_aa: CSARDWGTEQFF
v_call: TRBV20-1

cdr3_aa: CATSRDPAQETQYF
v_call: TRBV15

cdr3_aa: CASSSTVADVATEAFF
v_call: TRBV12-3/TRBV12-4

cdr3_aa: CASTPTGIGANVLTF
v_call: TRBV19

cdr3_aa: CASSFGSLRSNWQFF
v_call: TRBV5-8

cdr3_aa: CASSSDPGTGTGELFF
v_call: TRBV25-1

cdr3_aa: CASSGGTGRSSPLHF
v_call: TRBV5-6

cdr3_aa: CASAREGLGEKLFF
v_call: TRBV2

cdr3_aa: CASSLRPGGWNYGYTF
v_call: TRBV27

cdr3_aa: CASSYRSYTGELFF
v_call: TRBV19

cdr3_aa: CASSQEVQGGTEAFF
v_call: TRBV4-2

cdr3_aa: CASSTGTSGILHNEQFF
v_call: TRBV7-8

cdr3_aa: CASSPGHVNTEAFF
v_call: TRBV12-3/TRBV12-4

cdr3_aa: CASHRASSNQPQHF
v_call: TRBV19

cdr3_aa: CASSLVESSTDTQYF
v_call: TRBV7-2

cdr3_aa: CSAPFSGSRDTQYF
v_call: TRBV20-1

cdr3_aa: CAISRPGQGTDEQYF
v_call: TRBV10-3

cdr3_aa: CASSWGLEGGQPQHF
v_call: TRBV5-6

cdr3_aa: CASSPTSGLGEKLFF
v_call: TRBV4-2

cdr3_aa: CASSSRQTQYF
v_call: TRBV28

cdr3_aa: CASRLGQGGPWGELFF
v_call: TRBV12-3/TRBV12-4

cdr3_aa: CSSKLGGTDTQYF
v_call: TRBV29-1